This T cell receptor (beta chain) was captured by sequencing in a study of blood T cell repertoires in COVID-19. Clones were read by immunoSEQ multiplex PCR, and TCRdb kept only the in-frame ones, dropping some. The data hold hundreds of thousands of clones, with about 88% observed a single time. Researchers sorted participants into cohorts using their self-reported clinical history. Recovery among Cohort 3 donors was established by two negative PCRs, clearance, or symptom resolution. This CDR3 spans 14 amino acids. Germline V lookup: CDR1 MNHEY, CDR2 SVGEGT. The germline V and J ends were trimmed by 4 bases and 8 bases, with 12 bases remaining between them.

Sample: PBMCs or T cells enriched from blood (not recorded which). This clonotype was sampled from a woman aged 40 to 50 who had recovered from COVID-19. The gene calls are TRBV6-2 or TRBV6-3 and TRBJ1-6; D gene unclear. The CDR3 here is CASSFGYGDSPLHF. CDR3 sequence (DNA): TGTGCCAGCAGTTTTGGGTACGGGGATTCACCCCTCCACTTT.